These 24 T cell receptor beta chains came from one sample sequenced in a study of blood T cell repertoires in COVID-19. Sequencing was performed with immunoSEQ multiplex PCR; in TCRdb, only in-frame clones are kept and a portion is missing. The repertoire includes about 210,000 clones, roughly 90% of them detected once, and 0.65% to 0.95% sits in the top ten. The sequenced sample consisted of peripheral blood. The receptors were sampled from a woman aged 70-85 years with acute or convalescent COVID-19.

V gene TRBV7-8 combines with J gene TRBJ1-2; 9 bases line up with TRBD1. Trimming took 3 bases from V and 4 from J; bases not matched to a gene: 6. This CDR3 has 15 residues. Per germline, CDR1 SGHVS and CDR2 FQNEAQ. CDR3 residues: CASSLIQGASYGYTF. DNA for the CDR3: TGTGCCAGCAGCTTGATACAGGGGGCGTCCTATGGCTACACCTTC.

The J gene is TRBJ2-7, the V gene TRBV6-5; 10 nucleotides match TRBD1. The CDR3 is 15 residues long. Germline loops: CDR1 MNHEY, CDR2 SVGAGI. Trimming cost V 2 bases and J 6 bases; bases outside gene matches: 7. DNA for the CDR3: TGTGCCAGCAGTTACGGTCGACAGGGGGCGAGCGAGCAGTACTTC. Translation: CASSYGRQGASEQYF.

The chain recombines TRBV24-1 with TRBJ1-2; 9 bases fit TRBD1. Germline CDR1 reads KGHDR; CDR2 reads SFDVKD. The CDR3 runs 16 residues. The junction had 11 bases not matched to a gene; V was cut back by 2 bases and J by 8 bases. The CDR3 spells CATSDSRLGQGGGYTF. The DNA for the CDR3 is TGTGCCACCAGTGATTCGCGGCTGGGACAGGGTGGCGGCTACACCTTC.

The chain employs TRBV6-6 and TRBJ1-1; tentative D call: TRBD1 (6 bases). CDR3 length: 13 amino acids. Trimming pared 6 bases from V and 10 bases from J, leaving 18 bases between. Germline-derived CDR1 and CDR2 are MNHNY and SVGAGI (reference sequence). CDR3 amino acids: CASRTSGEARAFF. CDR3 coding DNA: TGTGCCAGCAGGACCTCAGGGGAAGCTAGAGCTTTCTTT.

The chain combines TRBV7-9 with TRBJ2-7; maybe TRBD2 (6 bases). Germline values: CDR1 SEHNR, CDR2 FQNEAQ (reference sequence). V was shortened by 3 bases and J by 5 bases, with 17 bases between the two germline ends. This CDR3 is 15 amino acids long. The chain's CDR3 is CASSFGGTAKHEQYF. In DNA form, the CDR3 reads TGTGCCAGCAGCTTTGGGGGGACTGCCAAACACGAGCAGTACTTC.

This rearrangement joins TRBV12-3 or TRBV12-4 to TRBJ1-1, with a possible D match to TRBD1 (6 bases). CDR3 size: 12 residues. Trimming cost V 8 bases and J 4 bases, with 11 bases left between them. CDR3 nucleotide sequence: TGTGCCAGCCTAAGGGGGTCCACTGAAGCTTTCTTT. Protein: CASLRGSTEAFF.

The J gene is TRBJ1-5, the V gene TRBV5-1; D is perhaps TRBD1 (6 bases). Germline CDR1 SGHRS, CDR2 YFSETQ. Trimming removed 4 bases at V and 4 bases at J, with 9 bases between. This CDR3 contains 13 residues. CDR3 sequence: CASSRDINQPQHF. CDR3 nucleotide sequence: TGCGCCAGCAGCAGGGACATTAATCAGCCCCAGCATTTT.

The chain combines TRBV6-5 with TRBJ1-1; maybe TRBD1 (6 bases). Germline V lookup: CDR1 MNHEY, CDR2 SVGAGI. This CDR3 has 15 amino acids. The V end lost 6 bases, the J end lost 1 base, and 15 bases lay between the germline ends. The CDR3: CASRPPRTENTEAFF. The CDR3 DNA reads as TGTGCCAGCAGACCCCCCCGGACAGAGAACACTGAAGCTTTCTTT.

The chain carries TRBV12-3 or TRBV12-4 and TRBJ1-2, with D possibly being TRBD1 (5 bases). Trimming pared 7 bases from V and 4 bases from J, leaving 13 bases between. The CDR3 consists of 13 residues. The CDR3 nucleotides read TGTGCCAGCACCCTAGACAGTAGCTATGGCTACACCTTC. This sequence encodes CASTLDSSYGYTF.

This sequence joins TRBV7-9 and TRBJ2-2, with TRBD1 as a possible D gene (5 bases). The V end lost 1 base, the J end lost 2 bases, and 5 bases lay between the germline ends. Germline V gives CDR1 SEHNR, CDR2 FQNEAQ (reference sequence). CDR3 size: 14 residues. This CDR3 is CASSLGTNTGELFF. The CDR3 DNA sequence: TGTGCCAGCAGCTTAGGGACAAACACCGGGGAGCTGTTTTTT. Variable domain in full (rest from reference TRBV7-9 and TRBJ2-2): DTGVSQNPRHKITKRGQNVTFRCDPISEHNRLYWYRQTLGQGPEFLTYFQNEAQLEKSRLLSDRFSAERPKGSFSTLEIQRTEQGDSAMYLCASSLGTNTGELFFGEGSRLTVL.

This clone turned up a few times. This chain uses TRBV11-2 with TRBJ2-7; D possibly corresponds to TRBD1 (6 bases). The CDR3 loop spans 13 amino acids. Trimming pared 5 bases from V and 4 bases from J, leaving 12 bases between. Germline V lookup: CDR1 SGHAT, CDR2 FQNNGV. The CDR3 DNA sequence: TGTGCCAGCAGCGGGGGCGCAGGATACGAGCAGTACTTC. Its protein is CASSGGAGYEQYF.

V gene TRBV11-2 combines with J gene TRBJ2-2; TRBD2 matches at 8 bases. This CDR3 contains 15 residues. J lost 0 bases, V lost 3 bases, and 0 bases had no gene match. Germline V lookup: CDR1 SGHAT, CDR2 FQNNGV. The CDR3 sequence is CASSLGLANTGELFF. The CDR3 nucleotides read TGTGCCAGCAGCTTGGGACTAGCGAACACCGGGGAGCTGTTTTTT. The full variable domain, in which reference TRBV11-2 and TRBJ2-2 provide the parts outside the CDR3, is EAGVAQSPRYKIIEKRQSVAFWCNPISGHATLYWYQQILGQGPKLLIQFQNNGVVDDSQLPKDRFSAERLKGVDSTLKIQPAKLEDSAVYLCASSLGLANTGELFFGEGSRLTVL.

The chain recombines TRBV18 with TRBJ2-4, with unresolved D. The CDR3 length is 15 residues. Trimming took 0 bases from V and 1 from J, leaving 7 bases between them. Germline V gene sequence: CDR1 KGHSH, CDR2 LQKENI. The CDR3 reads CASSPPFPAKNIQYF. Written as DNA, the CDR3 is TGTGCCAGCTCACCACCTTTTCCGGCCAAAAACATTCAGTACTTC.

This chain connects TRBV28 to TRBJ2-5; D possibly corresponds to TRBD2 (5 bases). V lost 4 bases and J 5 bases, leaving 5 bases between the germline ends. Germline V gene lookup returns CDR1 MDHEN and CDR2 SYDVKM. The CDR3 has 11 residues. The chain's CDR3 is CASSWEETQYF. The CDR3 DNA sequence: TGTGCCAGCAGTTGGGAGGAGACCCAGTACTTC. Combining the CDR3 with reference TRBV28 and TRBJ2-5 gives the whole variable domain DVKVTQSSRYLVKRTGEKVFLECVQDMDHENMFWYRQDPGLGLRLIYFSYDVKMKEKGDIPEGYSVSREKKERFSLILESASTNQTSMYLCASSWEETQYFGPGTRLLVL.

A few counts support this clone. V and J are TRBV7-9 and TRBJ1-1, with 7 bases lining up with TRBD1. Germline values: CDR1 SEHNR, CDR2 FQNEAQ (reference sequence). V was clipped by 5 bases and J by 5 bases; unmatched bases: 11. The CDR3 is 15 residues long. CDR3 sequence reads: CASSLLTGRGTEAFF. In DNA, the CDR3 is TGTGCCAGCAGCCTGTTGACAGGGAGAGGGACTGAAGCTTTCTTT.

The chain employs TRBV27 and TRBJ2-2, with TRBD2 identical over 9 bases. The V gene end was trimmed by 6 bases and the J gene end by 4 bases; junction bases not matched to a gene: 6. The V gene's germline CDR1 is MNHEY and CDR2 SMNVEV (reference sequence). The CDR3 is 15 amino acids. The chain's CDR3 is CASSYLAGRTGELFF. For the CDR3, the DNA is TGTGCCAGCAGCTACCTAGCGGGACGCACCGGGGAGCTGTTTTTT.

The table lists this clone with a count of one. The chain has TRBV6-4 and TRBJ1-1; D may be TRBD1 (5 bases). V was trimmed by 6 bases and J by 2 bases, leaving 10 bases between them. This CDR3 comprises 13 residues. CDR1 and CDR2 from the germline V gene are MRHNA and SNTAGT. CDR3 loop: CASSREENTEAFF. In DNA, the CDR3 is TGTGCCAGCAGCAGGGAGGAAAACACTGAAGCTTTCTTT.

This chain joins TRBV5-4 and TRBJ2-7, with 10 bases fitting TRBD2. V was pared by 0 bases and J by 4 bases, with 1 base of the junction left unmatched. Germline V CDR1 and CDR2: SGHNT, YYREEE (reference sequence). The length of the CDR3 is 14 residues. The DNA of the CDR3 is TGTGCCAGCAGCTTGGCTAGCGGGAGTTACGAGCAGTACTTC. This codes for CASSLASGSYEQYF.

CDR3 protein: CASSSSSGVREKLFF. The CDR3 DNA sequence: TGTGCCAGCAGCTCCTCCTCAGGGGTTCGAGAAAAACTGTTTTTT. The rearrangement joins TRBV11-3 to TRBJ1-4, with D maybe TRBD1 (6 bases). Between the trimmed V and J ends, which lost 4 bases and 8 bases, there was a span of 17 bases. Germline V gene sequence: CDR1 SGHNT, CDR2 YENEEA. The CDR3 totals 15 residues.

The chain joins TRBV6-1 to TRBJ1-2, with D uncertain. Trimming cost V 7 bases and J 4 bases, with 13 bases left between them. Germline CDR1 MNHNS, CDR2 SASEGT. This CDR3 is 13 amino acids long. CDR3 sequence: CASNLLRGYGYTF. CDR3 DNA sequence: TGTGCCAGCAACCTACTACGGGGCTATGGCTACACCTTC.

The chain employs TRBV5-1 and TRBJ2-7; TRBD2 is a possible D gene (5 bases). Between the trimmed V and J ends, which lost 0 bases and 7 bases, there was a span of 14 bases. The CDR3 totals 14 residues. Germline V gene sequence: CDR1 SGHRS, CDR2 YFSETQ. The CDR3 DNA follows: TGCGCCAGCAGCTTGGTCCTAGCAGGAGGAGAGCAGTACTTC. Encoded protein: CASSLVLAGGEQYF.

A few counts support this clone. V usage is TRBV3-1 (or the pseudogene TRBV3-2) and J usage is TRBJ1-1; D possibly corresponds to TRBD1 (5 bases). With 4 bases removed from V and 4 bases from J, the gap between germline ends came to 13 bases. The CDR3 runs 14 residues. The germline V gene encodes CDR1 LGHDT and CDR2 YNNKEL (reference sequence). CDR3 coding DNA: TGTGCCAGCAGCCGCAGGGCGGAGGGCACTGAAGCTTTCTTT. As protein: CASSRRAEGTEAFF.

V usage is TRBV9 and J usage is TRBJ2-3; TRBD1 aligns across 7 bases. Looked up from germline, CDR1 is SGDLS and CDR2 is YYNGEE. This CDR3 is built from 15 residues. V lost 3 bases and J lost 4; bases outside the gene matches: 8. CDR3 nucleotides: TGTGCCAGCAGCGAGGGACAGACGGGCGCAGATACGCAGTATTTT. The encoded protein is CASSEGQTGADTQYF.

The CDR3 DNA reads TGTGCCAGCAGCTATATAGCGGGAGTCGCGAACACCGGGGAGCTGTTTTTT. This encodes CASSYIAGVANTGELFF. The chain carries TRBV7-3 and TRBJ2-2; TRBD2 matches at 9 bases. Germline assignment: CDR1 SGHTA and CDR2 FQGTGA. Trimming cost V 4 bases and J 0 bases; bases outside gene matches: 6. The CDR3 spans 17 residues.